The 29 T cell receptor beta chains below come from one sample, sequenced in a study of blood T cell repertoires in COVID-19. TCRdb keeps only in-frame clones here, not all; method: immunoSEQ multiplex PCR. The table lists 140,000 or so clones, 85% to 90% of them singletons, with 8.6% in the top ten. Sequencing was done on a sample of peripheral blood. The receptors derive from a woman in her forties or fifties with active or convalescent COVID-19.

J is TRBJ1-5 and V is TRBV24-1; TRBD1 matches at 7 bases. The J segment lost 2 bases and the V segment lost 3 bases, leaving 3 bases of the junction unmatched. Germline V gives CDR1 KGHDR, CDR2 SFDVKD. CDR3 length equals 15 residues. The CDR3 loop reads CATSDQGEGNQPQHF. For the CDR3, the DNA is TGTGCCACCAGTGATCAGGGGGAGGGCAATCAGCCCCAGCATTTT.

The chain combines TRBV19 with TRBJ2-2; weak D call: TRBD1 (7 bases). Trimming removed 9 bases at V and 4 bases at J, with 15 bases between. Germline values: CDR1 LNHDA, CDR2 SQIVND (reference sequence). The CDR3 spans 14 residues. Here the CDR3 DNA reads TGTGCCAGCCGACAGGGAGCGGGCACCGGGGAGCTGTTTTTT. It encodes CASRQGAGTGELFF. The full variable domain, rest sourced from reference TRBV19 and TRBJ2-2, is DGGITQSPKYLFRKEGQNVTLSCEQNLNHDAMYWYRQDPGQGLRLIYYSQIVNDFQKGDIAEGYSVSREKKESFPLTVTSAQKNPTAFYLCASRQGAGTGELFFGEGSRLTVL.

The V gene is TRBV5-1, the J gene TRBJ2-1, with 10 bases aligning to TRBD2. This CDR3 contains 18 residues. Germline CDR1 reads SGHRS; CDR2 reads YFSETQ. V shed 2 bases and J 0 bases; nucleotides not matched to a gene: 8. The CDR3 DNA is TGCGCCAGCAGCTTAGGACTAGCGGCATGGAGCTCCTACAATGAGCAGTTCTTC. Translating gives CASSLGLAAWSSYNEQFF.

This rearrangement joins TRBV7-8 to TRBJ2-7; TRBD1 matches 10 bases. CDR1 SGHVS and CDR2 FQNEAQ come from the germline V gene. CDR3 size: 14 residues. The J segment lost 2 bases and the V segment lost 4 bases, leaving 2 bases of the junction unmatched. The CDR3 coding sequence is TGTGCCAGCAGCTCAGGGACAGGGGCCTACGAGCAGTACTTC. Its protein is CASSSGTGAYEQYF.

The genes are TRBV11-1 and TRBJ2-7; 13 positions agree with TRBD2. Germline V CDR1 and CDR2: SGHAT, FQDESV (reference sequence). With V trimmed by 3 bases and J by 7 bases, 3 bases remained unmatched. The CDR3 extends over 14 amino acids. The CDR3 reads CASSLGTSGIEQYF. The CDR3 DNA is TGTGCCAGCAGCTTGGGGACTAGCGGGATTGAGCAGTACTTC.

The V gene is TRBV7-6, the J gene TRBJ1-6, with TRBD1 matching 10 bases. Germline CDR1 and CDR2: SGHVS and FNYEAQ. The CDR3 totals 17 residues. With V trimmed by 2 bases and J by 7 bases, 8 bases remained unmatched. CDR3 DNA: TGTGCCAGCAGCTTATTTGCCGGGACAGGGGCCAATTCACCCCTCCACTTT. Translated: CASSLFAGTGANSPLHF.

The CDR3 spells CASSPRLGAAGANVLTF. The CDR3 bases are TGTGCCAGCTCACCACGTTTGGGGGCAGCTGGGGCCAACGTCCTGACTTTC. This chain connects TRBV18 to TRBJ2-6; D is possibly TRBD1 (6 bases). V was pared by 1 base and J by 2 bases, with 12 bases between. The CDR3 totals 17 residues. Germline V lookup: CDR1 KGHSH, CDR2 LQKENI.

The chain couples TRBV2 to TRBJ1-1; no reliable D call. Germline V gene data show CDR1 as SNHLY and CDR2 as FYNNEI. V lost 5 bases and J 4 bases, leaving 17 bases between the germline ends. CDR3 length: 15 amino acids. The CDR3 coding sequence is TGTGCCAGCAGTCCTGATTGGCTTGGTGGCACTGAAGCTTTCTTT. This codes for CASSPDWLGGTEAFF.

This chain joins TRBV27 and TRBJ2-1, with 13 bases lining up with TRBD2. CDR1 MNHEY and CDR2 SMNVEV come from the germline V gene (reference sequence). Losses at the gene ends were 2 bases for V and 9 bases for J; bases not matched to a gene: 4. The CDR3 runs 15 residues. The CDR3 region is CASSLGLAGVSEQFF. Written as DNA, the CDR3 is TGTGCCAGCAGTTTAGGACTAGCGGGAGTGTCTGAGCAGTTCTTC.

The CDR3 DNA sequence: TGTGCCAGCAGCCGTACCGGGACAGGGTTCCGGCGAGCTTTCTTT. Its protein is CASSRTGTGFRRAFF. The chain carries TRBV7-9 and TRBJ1-1, with TRBD1 matching 9 bases. Trimming took 5 bases from V and 10 from J; bases not matched to a gene: 14. The CDR3 extends over 15 amino acids. Germline CDR1 reads SEHNR; CDR2 reads FQNEAQ (reference sequence).

The J gene is TRBJ1-4, the V gene TRBV30; D unclear. Trimming removed 7 bases from V and 4 bases from J, with 10 bases in between. This CDR3 is built from 12 residues. Germline lookup yields CDR1 GTSNPN and CDR2 SVGIG (reference sequence). CDR3 amino acids: CAFTDLNEKLFF. CDR3 DNA: TGTGCCTTCACAGACCTTAATGAAAAACTGTTTTTT.

This sequence joins TRBV30 and TRBJ2-2; TRBD1 is a possible D gene (5 bases). Trimming stripped 4 bases from V and 0 bases from J, with 6 bases between. Germline-derived CDR1 and CDR2 are GTSNPN and SVGIG (reference sequence). This CDR3 has 13 amino acids. The DNA for the CDR3 is TGTGCCTGGACAGGGACGAACACCGGGGAGCTGTTTTTT. This sequence encodes CAWTGTNTGELFF. Supplemented by reference TRBV30 and TRBJ2-2, the full variable domain reads SQTIHQWPATLVQPVGSPLSLECTVEGTSNPNLYWYRQAAGRGLQLLFYSVGIGQISSEVPQNLSASRPQDRQFILSSKKLLLSDSGFYLCAWTGTNTGELFFGEGSRLTVL.

This sequence joins TRBV7-2 and TRBJ2-5; TRBD2 agrees at 8 bases. The germline V gene encodes CDR1 SGHTA and CDR2 FQGNSA. This CDR3 comprises 14 residues. The V and J ends lost 5 bases and 5 bases, in that order; junction bases with no gene match: 7. This CDR3 is CASSIGLARETQYF. DNA of the CDR3: TGTGCCAGCAGCATCGGACTAGCACGGGAGACCCAGTACTTC.

The genes are TRBV4-1 and TRBJ2-7; 7 bases are a match to TRBD1. Losses at the gene ends were 4 bases for V and 4 bases for J; bases not matched to a gene: 13. This CDR3 region has 16 residues. The germline V gene has CDR1 MGHRA and CDR2 YSYEKL. CDR3 bases: TGCGCCAGCAGCCGCGGACACCGGGACAGCCTATACGAGCAGTACTTC. This translates into CASSRGHRDSLYEQYF.

J is TRBJ2-1 and V is TRBV7-3; 14 bases agree with TRBD2. CDR3 length: 17 amino acids. Germline CDR1 is SGHTA and CDR2 is FQGTGA. V lost 6 bases to trimming and J lost 4 bases; unmatched junction nucleotides: 8. DNA of the CDR3: TGTGCCAGCAGTTCCGGGACTAGCGGGAGTAGGTACAATGAGCAGTTCTTC. Protein sequence: CASSSGTSGSRYNEQFF.

The gene calls are TRBV7-9 and TRBJ2-2, with 10 positions matching TRBD1. Trimming at V came to 4 bases and at J to 5 bases, leaving 4 bases not matched to a gene. CDR1 SEHNR and CDR2 FQNEAQ come from the germline V gene (reference sequence). This CDR3 comprises 15 residues. CDR3 nucleotides: TGTGCCAGCAGCTCCGGGACAGGGGTGACCGGGGAGCTGTTTTTT. It translates to CASSSGTGVTGELFF.

This clone was recorded only once. The V and J genes are TRBV7-8 and TRBJ1-1, with D tentatively TRBD1 (5 bases). V was clipped by 7 bases and J by 7 bases, with 19 bases between them. The CDR3 runs 14 residues. CDR1 and CDR2 (germline): SGHVS, FQNEAQ. The CDR3 sequence is CASTLGGLSSEAFF. The CDR3 DNA is TGTGCCAGCACCTTGGGGGGATTAAGTAGTGAAGCTTTCTTT. Filled out from reference TRBV7-8 and TRBJ1-1, the complete variable domain reads GAGVSQSPRYKVAKRGQDVALRCDPISGHVSLFWYQQALGQGPEFLTYFQNEAQLDKSGLPSDRFFAERPEGSVSTLKIQRTQQEDSAVYLCASTLGGLSSEAFFGQGTRLTVV.

The rearrangement uses TRBV7-2 and TRBJ2-3; D is possibly TRBD1 (6 bases). Germline V lookup: CDR1 SGHTA, CDR2 FQGNSA. V lost 1 base and J 4 bases, leaving 12 bases between the germline ends. There are 15 residues in the CDR3. This chain's CDR3 is CASSLGARGSDTQYF. The CDR3 DNA follows: TGTGCCAGCAGCTTAGGTGCCAGGGGCTCAGATACGCAGTATTTT.

CDR3 region: CASRPFIMREQYF. The CDR3, as DNA: TGTGCCAGCAGGCCTTTTATTATGCGCGAGCAGTACTTC. The chain links TRBV6-5 to TRBJ2-7; D gene ambiguous. Trimming shortened V by 6 bases and J by 6 bases, and 15 bases separated the two germline ends. The CDR3 runs to 13 residues. CDR1 and CDR2 (germline): MNHEY, SVGAGI.

The CDR3 sequence: CATSGGTDKVYEQYF. The DNA of the CDR3 is TGTGCCACCAGTGGGGGGACAGATAAAGTCTACGAGCAGTACTTC. The chain has TRBV24-1 and TRBJ2-7; 7 bases map to TRBD1. The junction had 9 bases not matched to a gene; V was cut back by 5 bases and J by 3 bases. Germline CDR1 and CDR2: KGHDR and SFDVKD. The CDR3 is made up of 15 amino acids.

The J gene is TRBJ2-3, the V gene TRBV6-2 or TRBV6-3, with 12 bases fitting TRBD2. With V trimmed by 5 bases and J by 2 bases, 5 bases remained unmatched. This CDR3 comprises 16 residues. Germline CDR1 is MNHEY and CDR2 is SVGEGT. The CDR3 here is CASSTRLAGATDTQYF. Here the CDR3 DNA reads TGTGCCAGCAGTACCAGACTAGCGGGGGCCACAGATACGCAGTATTTT.

V is TRBV10-3 and J is TRBJ1-1, with 8 bases lining up with TRBD1. Trimming cost V 5 bases and J 5 bases; bases outside gene matches: 7. Germline V gene data show CDR1 as ENHRY and CDR2 as SYGVKD. This CDR3 region has 14 residues. CDR3 loop: CAISIGQGETEAFF. CDR3 sequence (DNA): TGTGCCATCAGTATCGGACAGGGTGAGACTGAAGCTTTCTTT.

This chain joins TRBV3-1 (or the pseudogene TRBV3-2) and TRBJ2-1; 9 bases fit TRBD2. The CDR3 is 15 amino acids. Germline CDR1 and CDR2: LGHDT and YNNKEL (reference sequence). V gave up 6 bases and J gave up 6 bases; unmatched junction bases: 9. This CDR3 is CASSLSGRGLNEQFF. For the CDR3, the DNA is TGTGCCAGCAGTCTTAGCGGGAGAGGACTCAATGAGCAGTTCTTC.

The chain employs TRBV28 and TRBJ1-2; D is unclear. The germline gives CDR1 MDHEN, CDR2 SYDVKM. This CDR3 has 14 residues. V was clipped by 3 bases and J by 2 bases, with 10 bases between them. CDR3 DNA: TGTGCCAGCAGTTTTACGGGTGTAAACTATGGCTACACCTTC. Translating it yields CASSFTGVNYGYTF.

The chain combines TRBV15 with TRBJ1-6, with TRBD1 identical over 7 bases. The CDR3 is made up of 16 amino acids. Trimming at V came to 5 bases and at J to 10 bases, leaving 14 bases not matched to a gene. The germline V gene has CDR1 LNHNV and CDR2 YYDKDF (reference sequence). DNA for the CDR3: TGTGCCACCAGCGGAAACGACAGGGCCTTTAACTCACCCCTCCACTTT. Encoded protein: CATSGNDRAFNSPLHF.

J is TRBJ2-7 and V is TRBV3-1 (or the pseudogene TRBV3-2), with TRBD1 as a possible D gene (6 bases). Germline V gene data show CDR1 as LGHDT and CDR2 as YNNKEL (reference sequence). V was clipped by 3 bases and J by 3 bases, with 21 bases between them. This CDR3 is 17 amino acids long. CDR3 coding DNA: TGTGCCAGCAGCCAGAAGGGGTATGGCAGGGGAATCTACGAGCAGTACTTC. Translation gives CASSQKGYGRGIYEQYF.

The rearrangement joins TRBV15 to TRBJ2-1, with TRBD2 matching 7 bases. The J segment lost 2 bases and the V segment lost 8 bases, leaving 15 bases of the junction unmatched. This CDR3 is 17 amino acids long. Per the germline V gene, CDR1 is LNHNV and CDR2 is YYDKDF (reference sequence). Written as DNA, the CDR3 is TGTGCCACCTACCGTACTAGCGAACCGAGTCCCTACAATGAGCAGTTCTTC. Encoded protein: CATYRTSEPSPYNEQFF.

The chain combines TRBV29-1 with TRBJ2-2, with D possibly matching TRBD1 (7 bases). Trimming cost V 5 bases and J 0 bases, with 16 bases left between them. CDR3 length: 16 residues. Germline loops: CDR1 SQVTM, CDR2 ANQGSEA. The CDR3 DNA sequence: TGCAGCGTTAAAAAAACAGGGGAGGCGAACACCGGGGAGCTGTTTTTT. It codes for CSVKKTGEANTGELFF.

This chain uses TRBV5-4 with TRBJ1-1; TRBD1 aligns across 7 bases. V gave up 5 bases and J gave up 3 bases; unmatched junction bases: 7. Germline CDR1 is SGHNT and CDR2 is YYREEE (reference sequence). The CDR3 covers 14 residues. The CDR3 region has the DNA TGTGCCAGCAGTTTGCGGGGACAGCACACTGAAGCTTTCTTT. As protein: CASSLRGQHTEAFF.